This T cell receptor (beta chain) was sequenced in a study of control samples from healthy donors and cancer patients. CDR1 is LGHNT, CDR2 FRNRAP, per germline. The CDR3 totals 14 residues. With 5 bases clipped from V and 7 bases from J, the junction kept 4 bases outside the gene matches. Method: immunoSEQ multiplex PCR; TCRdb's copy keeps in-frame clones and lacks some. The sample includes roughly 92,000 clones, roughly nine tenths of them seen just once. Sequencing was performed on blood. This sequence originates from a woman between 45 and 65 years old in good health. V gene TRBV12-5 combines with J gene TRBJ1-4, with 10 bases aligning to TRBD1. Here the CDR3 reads CASGLGTGAEKLFF. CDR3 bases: TGTGCTAGTGGTCTCGGGACAGGGGCTGAAAAACTGTTTTTT.